The rows below give T cell receptor beta chains drawn from one sample of a study of metastatic and nonmetastatic thyroid tumors. Via MiXCR, TCRdb re-called the PCR reads. Of roughly 6,800 clones listed, 25% to 30% are singletons. Material: tumor tissue. All receptors derive from a female donor with papillary thyroid cancer or a benign thyroid nodule (not recorded which). Some clones in this sample may be carry-over from other donors' samples. The CDR3 runs from the conserved cysteine through the conserved F or W. The D gene is left open where the match is weak. Clone size is shown for a subset of rows, as once, few, many or a class of expanded clone.

V: TRBV11-1
size: large
D: NA
J: TRBJ2-1
DNA: TGTGCCAGCAGCTTGGATACGTATGAGGACAATGAGCAGTTCTTC
CDR3: CASSLDTYEDNEQFF

V: TRBV11-2
size: NA
D: NA
J: TRBJ1-2
DNA: TGTGCCAGCAGCTTAGCAACAGGGCGTGGGTATGGCTACACCTTC
CDR3: CASSLATGRGYGYTF

V: TRBV11-2
size: few
D: NA
J: TRBJ2-3
DNA: TGTGCCAGCAGTTCTACGACGGTAGGGGGGAGGGATACGCAGTATTTT
CDR3: CASSSTTVGGRDTQYF

V: TRBV5-6
size: medium-sized
D: NA
J: TRBJ1-4
DNA: TGTGCCAGCAGCCGGGCCCTCGGCGCTACTAATGAAAAACTGTTTTTT
CDR3: CASSRALGATNEKLFF

V: TRBV4-2
size: once
D: NA
J: TRBJ1-6
DNA: TGTGCCAGCAGCCCCCAAGGAGTAGGGGGGGTCACTAATTCACCCCTCCACTTT
CDR3: CASSPQGVGGVTNSPLHF

V: TRBV6-1
size: NA
D: NA
J: TRBJ2-7
DNA: TGTGCCAGCAGAGGACTTGCCTACGAGCAGTACTTC
CDR3: CASRGLAYEQYF

V: TRBV4-2
size: NA
D: NA
J: TRBJ2-7
DNA: TGTGCCAGCAGCCAAGATGGGGGTCGCTACGAGCAGTACTTC
CDR3: CASSQDGGRYEQYF

V: TRBV6-1
size: NA
D: TRBD1
J: TRBJ2-7
DNA: TGTGCCAGCACCGACAGGGGCTTTACTACCTACGAGCAGTACTTC
CDR3: CASTDRGFTTYEQYF

V: TRBV2
size: NA
D: NA
J: TRBJ2-7
DNA: TGTGCCAGCAGTCCGGGGCCTAGTTACGAGCAGTACTTC
CDR3: CASSPGPSYEQYF

V: TRBV5-1
size: NA
D: TRBD2
J: TRBJ2-3
DNA: TGCGCCAGCAGCGGGGGAGGGACAGATACGCAGTATTTT
CDR3: CASSGGGTDTQYF

V: TRBV12-3/TRBV12-4
size: medium-sized
D: TRBD1
J: TRBJ1-1
DNA: TGTGCCAGCAGCCAAAACAGGGGCAGGAACACTGAAGCTTTCTTT
CDR3: CASSQNRGRNTEAFF

V: TRBV27
size: NA
D: TRBD1
J: TRBJ1-2
DNA: TGTGCCAGCGCCCCGAACAGGGGCTATGGCTACACCTTC
CDR3: CASAPNRGYGYTF

V: TRBV6-1
size: medium-sized
D: TRBD2
J: TRBJ2-1
DNA: TGTGCCAGCAGCGGGACTACCCGGAATGAGCAGTTCTTC
CDR3: CASSGTTRNEQFF

V: TRBV6-1
size: few
D: TRBD1
J: TRBJ2-1
DNA: TGTGCCAGCAGTACCGGGACAGGGGAAGACGATGAGCAGTTCTTC
CDR3: CASSTGTGEDDEQFF

V: TRBV7-2
size: NA
D: NA
J: TRBJ2-1
DNA: TGTGCCAGCAGCTTAGCGACGACAAGCTCCTACAATGAGCAGTTCTTC
CDR3: CASSLATTSSYNEQFF

V: TRBV2
size: medium-sized
D: TRBD2
J: TRBJ2-3
DNA: TGTGCCAGAGGGATTAGCGGGGGGGTAACAGATACGCAGTATTTT
CDR3: CARGISGGVTDTQYF